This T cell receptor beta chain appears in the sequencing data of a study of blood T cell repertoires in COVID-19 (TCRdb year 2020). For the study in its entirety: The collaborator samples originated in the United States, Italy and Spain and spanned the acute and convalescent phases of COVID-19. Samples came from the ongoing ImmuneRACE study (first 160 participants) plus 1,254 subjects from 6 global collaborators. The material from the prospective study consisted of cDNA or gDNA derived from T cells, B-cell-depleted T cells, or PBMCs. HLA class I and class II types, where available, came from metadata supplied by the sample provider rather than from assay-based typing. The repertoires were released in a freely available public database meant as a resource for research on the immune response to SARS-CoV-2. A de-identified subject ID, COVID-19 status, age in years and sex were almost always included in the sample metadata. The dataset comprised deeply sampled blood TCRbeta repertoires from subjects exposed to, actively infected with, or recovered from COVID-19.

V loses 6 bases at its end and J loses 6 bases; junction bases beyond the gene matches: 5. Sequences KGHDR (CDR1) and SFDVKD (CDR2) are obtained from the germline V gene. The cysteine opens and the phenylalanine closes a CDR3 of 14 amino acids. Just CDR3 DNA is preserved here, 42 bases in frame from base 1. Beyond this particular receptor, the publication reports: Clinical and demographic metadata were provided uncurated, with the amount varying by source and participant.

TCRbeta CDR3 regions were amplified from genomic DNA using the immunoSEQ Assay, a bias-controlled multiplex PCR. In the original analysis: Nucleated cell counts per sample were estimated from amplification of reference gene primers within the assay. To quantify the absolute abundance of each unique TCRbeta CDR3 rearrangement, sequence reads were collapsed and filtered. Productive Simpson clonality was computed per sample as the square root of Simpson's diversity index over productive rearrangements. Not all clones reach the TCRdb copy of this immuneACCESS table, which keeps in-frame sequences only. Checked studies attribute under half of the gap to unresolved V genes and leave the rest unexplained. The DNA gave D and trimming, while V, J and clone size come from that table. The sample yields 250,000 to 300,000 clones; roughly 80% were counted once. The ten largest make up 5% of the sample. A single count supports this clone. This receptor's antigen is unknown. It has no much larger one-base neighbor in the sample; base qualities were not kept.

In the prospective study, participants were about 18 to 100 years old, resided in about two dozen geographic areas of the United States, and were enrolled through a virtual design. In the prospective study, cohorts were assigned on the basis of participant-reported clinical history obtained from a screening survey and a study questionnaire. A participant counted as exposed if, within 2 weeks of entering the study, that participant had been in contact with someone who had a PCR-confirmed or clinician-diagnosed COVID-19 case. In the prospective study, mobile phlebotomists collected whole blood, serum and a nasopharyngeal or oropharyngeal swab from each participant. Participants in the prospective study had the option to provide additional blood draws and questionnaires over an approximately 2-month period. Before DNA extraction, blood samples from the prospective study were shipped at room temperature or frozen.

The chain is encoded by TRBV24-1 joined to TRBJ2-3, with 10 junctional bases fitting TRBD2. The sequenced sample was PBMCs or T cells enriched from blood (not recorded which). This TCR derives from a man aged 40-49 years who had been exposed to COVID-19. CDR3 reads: CATSTAAGGDTQYF. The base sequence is TGTGCCACCAGTACAGCAGCGGGAGGGGATACGCAGTATTTT.